A single sample is the source of the 14 T cell receptor beta chains below, sequenced in a study of blood T cell repertoires in COVID-19. Assay: immunoSEQ multiplex PCR; the TCRdb copy retains only in-frame clones and omits some. The table records 300,000 to 350,000 clones, around 91% of them present only once. Sequenced material: peripheral blood. These receptors were obtained from a woman between 35 and 50 years old with COVID-19, enrolled during active disease.

The rearrangement joins TRBV27 to TRBJ1-2; tentative D call: TRBD1 (5 bases). This CDR3 is built from 15 residues. CDR1 is MNHEY and CDR2 is SMNVEV in the germline V gene (reference sequence). The V gene lost 8 bases and the J gene lost 0 bases, with 16 bases spanning the gap. For the CDR3, the DNA is TGTGCCAGCGGGTCAGGGCATGGGGCTAACTATGGCTACACCTTC. Its translation: CASGSGHGANYGYTF.

V is TRBV28 and J is TRBJ2-3, with 8 bases matching TRBD1. CDR3 size: 17 residues. Unmatched junction bases numbered 13, after V lost 6 bases and J lost 2 bases. CDR1 and CDR2 (germline): MDHEN, SYDVKM. The CDR3 here is CASSPTGQGRATDTQYF. CDR3 DNA: TGTGCCAGCAGCCCGACCGGACAGGGAAGGGCCACAGATACGCAGTATTTT.

J is TRBJ2-1 and V is TRBV5-1, with D maybe TRBD2 (5 bases). Germline lookup yields CDR1 SGHRS and CDR2 YFSETQ. This CDR3 comprises 14 residues. V was clipped by 6 bases and J by 8 bases, with 18 bases between them. The CDR3 loop is CASTNSGLNYEQFF. CDR3 sequence (DNA): TGCGCCAGCACTAACAGCGGCCTAAACTATGAGCAGTTCTTC.

This clone was counted a single time. The chain uses TRBV7-2 and TRBJ2-7; TRBD2 matches at 8 bases. Germline values: CDR1 SGHTA, CDR2 FQGNSA. CDR3 size: 14 residues. The V segment lost 5 bases and the J segment 4 bases; nucleotides outside the gene matches: 7. The CDR3 protein is CASSPGTSWYEQYF. The CDR3 DNA reads as TGTGCCAGCAGCCCCGGGACTAGTTGGTACGAGCAGTACTTC.

A few counts support this clone. The chain has TRBV7-2 and TRBJ1-2; tentative D call: TRBD1 (5 bases). The CDR3 length is 14 residues. V shed 5 bases and J shed 7 bases, with 17 bases lying between them. Germline V gene data show CDR1 as SGHTA and CDR2 as FQGNSA. The CDR3 region is CASSPRNGGGGYTF. DNA of the CDR3: TGTGCCAGCAGCCCACGTAATGGGGGAGGTGGCTACACCTTC.

V gene TRBV30 combines with J gene TRBJ2-5; 7 positions agree with TRBD1. Germline V gene lookup returns CDR1 GTSNPN and CDR2 SVGIG (reference sequence). V gave up 4 bases and J gave up 4 bases; unmatched junction bases: 12. CDR3 size: 15 residues. The CDR3 is CAWKSEGARRETQYF. In nucleotides, the CDR3 is TGTGCCTGGAAATCAGAGGGGGCGCGTAGAGAGACCCAGTACTTC.

The chain combines TRBV4-1 with TRBJ2-5, with D tentatively TRBD1 (5 bases). Deletions cut 3 bases from V and 4 bases from J, with 15 bases between. The CDR3 sequence is 15 residues long. CDR1 is MGHRA and CDR2 is YSYEKL in the germline V gene. CDR3 region: CASSHRAGIRETQYF. Here the CDR3 DNA reads TGCGCCAGCAGCCATAGAGCAGGGATACGAGAGACCCAGTACTTC.

The chain carries TRBV11-3 and TRBJ2-7; D gene uncertain. Trimming removed 4 bases from V and 5 bases from J, with 15 bases in between. CDR3 length equals 14 residues. Germline CDR1 is SGHNT and CDR2 is YENEEA. CDR3 in amino acids: CASSSGGVLDEQYF. CDR3 coding DNA: TGTGCCAGCAGCTCAGGTGGTGTCTTGGACGAGCAGTACTTC.

The chain has TRBV27 and TRBJ2-7, with D maybe TRBD1 (6 bases). The ends were cut back, 6 bases at V and 3 bases at J, with 18 bases in the middle. There are 15 residues in the CDR3. Germline-derived CDR1 and CDR2 are MNHEY and SMNVEV (reference sequence). The CDR3 protein is CASRPGQLIYYEQYF. In nucleotides, the CDR3 is TGTGCCAGCAGACCCGGACAGCTGATTTACTACGAGCAGTACTTC.

As regards this clone: This may come from a read error, since a much larger clone is one base off. Other DNA sequences in the same sample also yield this CDR3. This chain uses TRBV27 with TRBJ1-2; 10 nucleotides agree with TRBD1. This CDR3 comprises 13 residues. With V trimmed by 5 bases and J by 4 bases, 1 base remained unmatched. Germline lookup yields CDR1 MNHEY and CDR2 SMNVEV (reference sequence). CDR3 region: CASSRQGAYGYTF. The CDR3 region has the DNA TGTGCCAGCAGTCGACAGGGGGCCTATGGCTACACCTTC.

This clone has just one count. The chain recombines TRBV7-8 with TRBJ2-7, with TRBD2 identical over 15 bases. Germline loops: CDR1 SGHVS, CDR2 FQNEAQ. After removal of 5 bases from V and 3 bases from J, the junction contained 8 bases not matched to a gene. The CDR3 totals 17 residues. The CDR3 coding sequence is TGTGCCAGCAGCACCCATAGGACTAGCGGGAGGGACTACGAGCAGTACTTC. This sequence encodes CASSTHRTSGRDYEQYF.

The chain's CDR3 is CASSLDATGGLRGYTF. The CDR3 bases are TGTGCCAGCAGCTTAGACGCTACAGGGGGGCTCAGGGGCTACACCTTC. The V gene is TRBV11-2, the J gene TRBJ1-2, with 8 bases aligning to TRBD1. The CDR3 has 16 amino acids. V shed 0 bases, J shed 8 bases, and the junction held 11 bases outside the gene matches. Germline assignment: CDR1 SGHAT and CDR2 FQNNGV.

This clone is a singleton in its sample. V is TRBV6-5 and J is TRBJ2-7; the D gene is possibly TRBD1 (6 bases). The CDR3 sequence is 15 residues long. Trimming took 6 bases from V and 6 from J, leaving 21 bases between them. CDR1 MNHEY and CDR2 SVGAGI come from the germline V gene. CDR3 nucleotides: TGTGCCAGCAGCCGACGGAGGACAGCTTTATCCGAGCAGTACTTC. It is translated as CASSRRRTALSEQYF.

CDR3 nucleotide sequence: TGTGCCAGCAGTTCTGTAGAGACCCAGTACTTC. It is translated as CASSSVETQYF. The V gene is TRBV6-2 or TRBV6-3, the J gene TRBJ2-5; D is unclear. Germline loops: CDR1 MNHEY, CDR2 SVGEGT. This CDR3 is 11 amino acids long. The V end lost 4 bases, the J end lost 4 bases, and 4 bases lay between the germline ends.